Listed here are 19 T cell receptor beta chains from one sample, sequenced in a study of shared clonotypes between healthy human individuals. The protocol was immunoSEQ multiplex PCR, while the TCRdb copy is restricted to in-frame clones and leaves out a portion. The data hold about 550,000 clones, with about 95% observed a single time. CD8 cells regarded as naive lacked CD45RO, were positively chosen for CCR7, and omitted terminally differentiated effector memory CD45RA+ cells. Input material: naive CD8+ T cells sorted from blood. The receptors come from a young woman in good health.

The chain carries TRBV29-1 and TRBJ2-5, with a tentative D call TRBD2 (6 bases). The J call may be wrong; the DNA end is better matched by TRBJ2-7. CDR1 and CDR2 (germline): SQVTM, ANQGSEA. The CDR3 length is 11 residues. In DNA form, the CDR3 reads TGCAGCGTTGTTGGGGGGTACGAGCAGTACTTC. It codes for CSVVGGYEQYF.

A single count supports this clone. The chain couples TRBV9 to TRBJ2-3, with TRBD2 matching over 8 bases. Trimming removed 3 bases from V and 2 bases from J; junction bases left unmatched: 11. Germline CDR1 reads SGDLS; CDR2 reads YYNGEE. The length of the CDR3 is 17 residues. For the CDR3, the DNA is TGTGCCAGCAGCGCCCTTCCGAGCGGGAGTCCCACAGATACGCAGTATTTT. Its translation is CASSALPSGSPTDTQYF.

This chain uses TRBV14 with TRBJ1-2; D is unresolved. V dropped 2 bases and J dropped 3 bases, with 7 bases sitting between them. The CDR3 is 13 residues long. Looked up from germline, CDR1 is SGHDN and CDR2 is FVKESK. CDR3 coding DNA: TGTGCCAGCAGCCAACACACTGACTATGGCTACACCTTC. Residues: CASSQHTDYGYTF.

The chain links TRBV2 to TRBJ2-5; D possibly uses TRBD1 or TRBD2 (5 bases each). The CDR3 runs 16 residues. Germline V CDR1 and CDR2: SNHLY, FYNNEI. With 6 bases removed from V and 5 bases from J, the gap between germline ends came to 22 bases. CDR3 coding DNA: TGTGCCAGCAGCCGGGACCCTAAGGGCAACAAGGAGACCCAGTACTTC. The encoded protein is CASSRDPKGNKETQYF.

This chain links TRBV5-1 with TRBJ2-7, with unresolved D. Trimming shortened V by 0 bases and J by 2 bases, and 12 bases separated the two germline ends. Germline CDR1 reads SGHRS; CDR2 reads YFSETQ. This CDR3 spans 15 amino acids. The CDR3 DNA is TGCGCCAGCAGCTTGGCAGGAGTCCCCACCTACGAGCAGTACTTC. As protein: CASSLAGVPTYEQYF.

The genes are TRBV28 and TRBJ1-2; 7 bases are a match to TRBD1. The junction had 15 bases not matched to a gene; V was cut back by 3 bases and J by 2 bases. CDR1 is MDHEN and CDR2 is SYDVKM in the germline V gene. There are 18 residues in the CDR3. This CDR3 is CASSFPTATGTDNYGYTF. The DNA for the CDR3 is TGTGCCAGCAGTTTTCCCACCGCGACCGGGACAGACAACTATGGCTACACCTTC.

J is TRBJ2-5 and V is TRBV23-1; no reliable D call. TRBV23-1 belongs to the ORF category, with a function that is uncertain. V was trimmed by 2 bases and J by 4 bases, leaving 11 bases between them. The CDR3 has 14 amino acids. CDR3 protein: CASSQPPAGETQYF. CDR3 sequence (DNA): TGCGCCAGCAGTCAACCCCCAGCTGGAGAGACCCAGTACTTC.

The chain carries TRBV29-1 and TRBJ2-7; D remains ambiguous. Germline CDR1 is SQVTM and CDR2 is ANQGSEA. The CDR3 runs to 12 residues. With 4 bases removed from V and 4 bases from J, the gap between germline ends came to 11 bases. The CDR3 loop reads CSVAPSGYEQYF. DNA of the CDR3: TGCAGCGTTGCCCCCAGTGGATACGAGCAGTACTTC.

This chain joins TRBV29-1 and TRBJ1-2; TRBD1 is a possible D gene (5 bases). The CDR3 covers 13 residues. Between the trimmed V and J ends, which lost 0 bases and 8 bases, there was a span of 13 bases. CDR1 is SQVTM and CDR2 is ANQGSEA in the germline V gene. The CDR3 protein is CSVEDHPRDGYTF. CDR3 DNA: TGCAGCGTTGAAGATCATCCCAGGGACGGCTACACCTTC.

The chain has TRBV2 and TRBJ2-7; D may match TRBD1 or TRBD2 (7 bases each). Germline CDR1 and CDR2: SNHLY and FYNNEI. The CDR3 length is 16 residues. V shed 6 bases and J shed 0 bases, with 18 bases lying between them. Here the CDR3 DNA reads TGTGCCAGCAGCGAGGGGAGGGGGCAGAGCTCCTACGAGCAGTACTTC. Its protein product is CASSEGRGQSSYEQYF.

V is TRBV5-4 and J is TRBJ2-6; D is unresolved. With 4 bases removed from V and 0 bases from J, the gap between germline ends came to 5 bases. Germline V CDR1 and CDR2: SGHNT, YYREEE (reference sequence). This CDR3 region has 14 residues. CDR3 amino acids: CASSQASGANVLTF. Written as DNA, the CDR3 is TGTGCCAGCAGCCAAGCCTCTGGGGCCAACGTCCTGACTTTC.

This chain joins TRBV11-2 and TRBJ2-7; TRBD1 or TRBD2 may be the D gene (5 bases each). The germline V gene has CDR1 SGHAT and CDR2 FQNNGV. This CDR3 region has 15 residues. V lost 1 base to trimming and J lost 6 bases, with 16 bases between them. The chain's CDR3 is CASSLVGRDLREQYF. The DNA for the CDR3 is TGTGCCAGCAGCTTAGTTGGCAGGGACCTTCGCGAGCAGTACTTC. The complete variable domain, with remaining parts taken from reference TRBV11-2 and TRBJ2-7, reads EAGVAQSPRYKIIEKRQSVAFWCNPISGHATLYWYQQILGQGPKLLIQFQNNGVVDDSQLPKDRFSAERLKGVDSTLKIQPAKLEDSAVYLCASSLVGRDLREQYFGPGTRLTVT.

V usage is TRBV4-1 and J usage is TRBJ2-1, with D tentatively TRBD1 (7 bases). CDR3 length: 14 residues. Germline CDR1 reads MGHRA; CDR2 reads YSYEKL. Trimming stripped 0 bases from V and 10 bases from J, with 13 bases between. In nucleotides, the CDR3 is TGCGCCAGCAGCCAAGATCAGGGGGGTTGGGAGCAGTTCTTC. It is translated as CASSQDQGGWEQFF.

The rearrangement uses TRBV27 and TRBJ1-5; the match to TRBD1 covers 8 bases. The germline V gene encodes CDR1 MNHEY and CDR2 SMNVEV (reference sequence). This CDR3 spans 15 amino acids. With V trimmed by 4 bases and J by 5 bases, 7 bases remained unmatched. The DNA of the CDR3 is TGTGCCAGCAGTTCAGGGTCAGGGGGCCATCAGCCCCAGCATTTT. It codes for CASSSGSGGHQPQHF.

Comment on this clone: The sample holds other DNA sequences that translate to the same CDR3. The chain recombines TRBV28 with TRBJ1-5; weak D call: TRBD1 (6 bases). Germline values: CDR1 MDHEN, CDR2 SYDVKM. The CDR3 runs to 15 residues. Between the trimmed V and J ends, which lost 4 bases and 3 bases, there was a span of 13 bases. Written as DNA, the CDR3 is TGTGCCAGCAGTTCGCTGGACAGCTACAATCAGCCCCAGCATTTT. Protein product: CASSSLDSYNQPQHF.

V usage is TRBV4-1 and J usage is TRBJ1-1, with D hard to call. The CDR3 extends over 15 amino acids. Trimming removed 1 base at V and 1 base at J, with 10 bases between. The V gene's germline CDR1 is MGHRA and CDR2 YSYEKL. The CDR3 reads CASSQGRLWNTEAFF. The CDR3, as DNA: TGCGCCAGCAGCCAAGGGCGGCTTTGGAACACTGAAGCTTTCTTT.

This chain links TRBV6-1 with TRBJ2-1; 15 bases are a match to TRBD2. CDR1 and CDR2 from the germline V gene are MNHNS and SASEGT. Germline trimming cut 1 base from V and 0 bases from J; bases unmatched to any gene: 13. CDR3 length equals 22 residues. The CDR3 coding sequence is TGTGCCAGCAGTGAAGACGCGCTAGGACTAGCGGGAGGGACAAGCTCCTACAATGAGCAGTTCTTC. It specifies CASSEDALGLAGGTSSYNEQFF.

J is TRBJ2-5 and V is TRBV11-2; a possible D gene is TRBD1 (6 bases). The DNA matches TRBJ2-7 better at its end, which makes the J call doubtful. Germline CDR1 reads SGHAT; CDR2 reads FQNNGV. The CDR3 spans 16 residues. The CDR3 loop is CASSLAVLDSDYEQYF. The CDR3 nucleotides read TGTGCCAGCAGCTTAGCTGTTCTGGACAGCGACTACGAGCAGTACTTC.

The genes are TRBV15 and TRBJ2-7, with 7 positions matching TRBD2. This CDR3 has 14 residues. V gave up 5 bases and J gave up 0 bases; unmatched junction bases: 4. Germline V gene sequence: CDR1 LNHNV, CDR2 YYDKDF (reference sequence). The CDR3 loop reads CATSFERGSYEQYF. CDR3 DNA: TGTGCCACCAGCTTCGAGCGGGGCTCCTACGAGCAGTACTTC.